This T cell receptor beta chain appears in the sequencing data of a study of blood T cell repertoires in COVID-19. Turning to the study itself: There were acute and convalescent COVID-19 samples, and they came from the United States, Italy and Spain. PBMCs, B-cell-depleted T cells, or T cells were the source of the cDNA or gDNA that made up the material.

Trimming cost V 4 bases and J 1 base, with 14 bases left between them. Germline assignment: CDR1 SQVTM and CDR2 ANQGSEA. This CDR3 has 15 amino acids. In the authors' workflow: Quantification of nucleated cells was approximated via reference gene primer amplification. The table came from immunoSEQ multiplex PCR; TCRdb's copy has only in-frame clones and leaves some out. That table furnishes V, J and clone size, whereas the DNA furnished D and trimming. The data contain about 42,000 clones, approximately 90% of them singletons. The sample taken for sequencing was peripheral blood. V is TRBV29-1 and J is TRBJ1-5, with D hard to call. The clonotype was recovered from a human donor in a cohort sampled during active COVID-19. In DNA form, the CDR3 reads TGCAGCGTTGGGGAGGGTGGGGTAAGCAATCAGCCCCAGCATTTT. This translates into CSVGEGGVSNQPQHF. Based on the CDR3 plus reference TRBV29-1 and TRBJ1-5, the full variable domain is SAVISQKPSRDICQRGTSLTIQCQVDSQVTMMFWYRQQPGQSLTLIATANQGSEATYESGFVIDKFPISRPNLTFSTLTVSNMSPEDSSIYLCSVGEGGVSNQPQHFGDGTRLSIL.